This TCR beta chain was found in a study of T cells after yellow fever vaccination. In the study overall: Preparation of fractions with low cell numbers was performed using SMART-Seq v4 Ultra Low Input. Study results and caveats: Subsequent to the booster, the majority of primary-vaccination clones reappeared (96% CD4, 85% to 90% CD8).

UMIs were added to TCR cDNA along with a universal primer site when it was made by 5'RACE template switching. Each CDR3 protein is one row after TCRdb ran MiXCR on the 5' RACE reads. The data contain around 120,000 distinct CDR3 sequences, nearly 15% of them singletons. The ends were cut back, 11 bases at V and 3 bases at J, with 14 bases in the middle. This CDR3 has 12 residues. About this clonotype itself: Its antigen is currently unknown.

This sample comprised CD8+ T cells sorted from PBMCs, obtained 5 days after the yellow fever booster vaccination. The clonotype originates from a man aged 18 to 29 who received the YFV17D yellow fever vaccine. The genes are TRBV12-3 or TRBV12-4 and TRBJ2-7; D is tentatively TRBD1 or TRBD2 (6 bases each). CDR3 in amino acids: CAGGTNLYEQYF. CDR3 nucleotide sequence: TGTGCCGGAGGGACAAATCTCTACGAGCAGTACTTC.